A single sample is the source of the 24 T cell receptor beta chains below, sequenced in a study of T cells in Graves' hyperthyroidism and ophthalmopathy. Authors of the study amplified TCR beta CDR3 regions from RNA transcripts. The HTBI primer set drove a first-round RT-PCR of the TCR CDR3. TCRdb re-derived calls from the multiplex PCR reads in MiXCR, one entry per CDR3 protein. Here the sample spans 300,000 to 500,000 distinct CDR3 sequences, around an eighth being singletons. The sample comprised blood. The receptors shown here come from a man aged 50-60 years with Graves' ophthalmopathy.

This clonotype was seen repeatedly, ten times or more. The CDR3, as DNA: TGTGCCAGCAGCTTAGCTAGCAAGACCTCCTACGAGCAGTACTTC. Amino acid sequence: CASSLASKTSYEQYF. J is TRBJ2-7 and V is TRBV7-2; D gene ambiguous. Germline CDR1 is SGHTA and CDR2 is FQGNSA. The ends were cut back, 0 bases at V and 0 bases at J, with 9 bases in the middle. The CDR3 is made up of 15 amino acids. The full variable domain, rest sourced from reference TRBV7-2 and TRBJ2-7, is GAGVSQSPSNKVTEKGKDVELRCDPISGHTALYWYRQSLGQGLEFLIYFQGNSAPDKSGLPSDRFSAERTGGSVSTLTIQRTQQEDSAVYLCASSLASKTSYEQYFGPGTRLTVT.

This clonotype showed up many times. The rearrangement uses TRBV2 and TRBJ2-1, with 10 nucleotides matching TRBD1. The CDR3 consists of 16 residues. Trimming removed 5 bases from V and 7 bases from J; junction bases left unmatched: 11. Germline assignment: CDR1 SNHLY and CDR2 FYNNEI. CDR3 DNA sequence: TGTGCCAGCAGTTCACCGGGACAGGGGAAAGGAAATGAGCAGTTCTTC. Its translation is CASSSPGQGKGNEQFF.

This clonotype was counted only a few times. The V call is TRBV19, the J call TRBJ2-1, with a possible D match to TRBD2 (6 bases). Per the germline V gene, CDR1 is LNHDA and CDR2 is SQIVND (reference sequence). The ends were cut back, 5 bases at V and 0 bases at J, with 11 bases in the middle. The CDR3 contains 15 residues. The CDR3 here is CASSRAGSSYNEQFF. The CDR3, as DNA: TGTGCCAGTAGTCGGGCCGGGAGCTCCTACAATGAGCAGTTCTTC.

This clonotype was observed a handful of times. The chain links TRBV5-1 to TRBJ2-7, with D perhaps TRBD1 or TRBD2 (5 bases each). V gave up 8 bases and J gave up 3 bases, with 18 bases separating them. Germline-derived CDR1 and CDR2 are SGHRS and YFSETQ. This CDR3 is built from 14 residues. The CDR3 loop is CASQAGAANYEQYF. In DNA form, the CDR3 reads TGCGCCAGTCAGGCCGGGGCGGCGAACTACGAGCAGTACTTC.

As DNA, the CDR3 is TGTGCCATCACCGCTATCGGAGAGGGGCGCAATGAGCAGTTCTTC. Residues: CAITAIGEGRNEQFF. V gene TRBV10-3 combines with J gene TRBJ2-1; D could derive from TRBD1 or TRBD2 (5 bases each). Germline values: CDR1 ENHRY, CDR2 SYGVKD. The CDR3 consists of 15 residues. The V gene lost 7 bases and the J gene lost 6 bases, with 19 bases spanning the gap.

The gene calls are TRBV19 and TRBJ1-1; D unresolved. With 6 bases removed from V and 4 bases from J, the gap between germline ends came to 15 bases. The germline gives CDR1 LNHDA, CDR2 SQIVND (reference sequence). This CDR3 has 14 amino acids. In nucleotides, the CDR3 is TGTGCCAGTAGCCTTTCGGTGGGTCGCACTGAAGCTTTCTTT. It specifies CASSLSVGRTEAFF. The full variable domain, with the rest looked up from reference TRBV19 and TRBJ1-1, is DGGITQSPKYLFRKEGQNVTLSCEQNLNHDAMYWYRQDPGQGLRLIYYSQIVNDFQKGDIAEGYSVSREKKESFPLTVTSAQKNPTAFYLCASSLSVGRTEAFFGQGTRLTVV.

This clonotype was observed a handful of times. The CDR3 region is CASNPPGTKYNEQFF. CDR3 bases: TGTGCCAGCAACCCTCCCGGAACCAAGTACAATGAGCAGTTCTTC. This chain uses TRBV6-1 with TRBJ2-1; D call uncertain. There are 15 residues in the CDR3. V lost 7 bases, J lost 4 bases, and 17 bases lay in between. Germline V gives CDR1 MNHNS, CDR2 SASEGT.

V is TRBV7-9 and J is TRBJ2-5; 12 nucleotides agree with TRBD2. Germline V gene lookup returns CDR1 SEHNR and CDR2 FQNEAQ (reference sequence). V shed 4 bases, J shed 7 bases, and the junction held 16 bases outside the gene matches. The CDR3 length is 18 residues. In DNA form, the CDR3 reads TGTGCCAGCAGCTCGACTAGCGGGAGATGTGGCCTCCCGGGGACCCAGTACTTC. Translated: CASSSTSGRCGLPGTQYF.

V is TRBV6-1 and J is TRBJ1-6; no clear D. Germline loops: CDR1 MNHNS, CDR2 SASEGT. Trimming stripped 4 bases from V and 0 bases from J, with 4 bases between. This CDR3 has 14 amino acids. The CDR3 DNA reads TGTGCCAGCAGTGGGGGCTCCTATAATTCACCCCTCCACTTT. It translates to CASSGGSYNSPLHF.

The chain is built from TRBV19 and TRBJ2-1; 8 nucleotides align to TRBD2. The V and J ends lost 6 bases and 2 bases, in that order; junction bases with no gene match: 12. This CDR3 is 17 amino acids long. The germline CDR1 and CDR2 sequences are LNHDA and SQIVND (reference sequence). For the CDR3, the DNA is TGTGCCAGTAGACAGCGGGAGACGGGGGGGGCCTACAATGAGCAGTTCTTC. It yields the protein CASRQRETGGAYNEQFF.

CDR3 nucleotides: TGTGCCAGCAGTTCCCGGGGCTTAGTGGCAGATACGCAGTATTTT. This gives the protein CASSSRGLVADTQYF. The rearrangement joins TRBV6-5 to TRBJ2-3; D is tentatively TRBD1 or TRBD2 (5 bases each). V shed 4 bases and J shed 4 bases, with 15 bases lying between them. The CDR3 has 15 residues. Germline V lookup: CDR1 MNHEY, CDR2 SVGAGI.

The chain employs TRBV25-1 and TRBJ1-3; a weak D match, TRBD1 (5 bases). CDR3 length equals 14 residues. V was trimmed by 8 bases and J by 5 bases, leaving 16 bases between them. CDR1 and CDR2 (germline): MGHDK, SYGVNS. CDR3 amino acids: CASADRDPRNTIYF. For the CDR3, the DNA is TGTGCCAGCGCAGACCGGGACCCGAGAAACACCATATATTTT.

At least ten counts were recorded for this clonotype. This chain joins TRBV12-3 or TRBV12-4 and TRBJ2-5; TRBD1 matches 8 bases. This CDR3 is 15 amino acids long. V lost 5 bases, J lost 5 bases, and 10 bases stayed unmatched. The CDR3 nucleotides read TGTGCCAGCAGTCAACCCGACAGGGGCGCGGAGACCCAGTACTTC. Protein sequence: CASSQPDRGAETQYF.

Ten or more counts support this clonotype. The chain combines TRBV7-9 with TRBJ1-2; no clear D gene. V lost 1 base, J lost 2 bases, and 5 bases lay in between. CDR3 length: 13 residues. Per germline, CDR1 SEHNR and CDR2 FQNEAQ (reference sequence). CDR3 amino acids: CASSLVANYGYTF. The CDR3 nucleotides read TGTGCCAGCAGCTTAGTTGCCAACTATGGCTACACCTTC.

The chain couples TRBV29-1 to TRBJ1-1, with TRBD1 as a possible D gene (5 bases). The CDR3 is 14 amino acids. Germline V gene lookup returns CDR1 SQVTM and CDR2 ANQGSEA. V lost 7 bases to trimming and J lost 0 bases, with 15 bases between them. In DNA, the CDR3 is TGCAGCGGCCGGGCCGGGGGACTGAACACTGAAGCTTTCTTT. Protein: CSGRAGGLNTEAFF.

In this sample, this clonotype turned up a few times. CDR3 bases: TGTGCCAGCAGACACAGGGTGGCTGGAAACACCATATATTTT. Translation gives CASRHRVAGNTIYF. The chain carries TRBV28 and TRBJ1-3; D may be TRBD1 (6 bases). The CDR3 runs 14 residues. V lost 6 bases to trimming and J lost 2 bases, with 11 bases between them. Germline CDR1 is MDHEN and CDR2 is SYDVKM.

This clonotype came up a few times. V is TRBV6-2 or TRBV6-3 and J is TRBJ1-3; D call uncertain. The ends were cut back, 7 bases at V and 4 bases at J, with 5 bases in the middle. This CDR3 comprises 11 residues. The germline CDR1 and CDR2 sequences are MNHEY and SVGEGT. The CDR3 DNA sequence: TGTGCCAGCATTTGGGGAAACACCATATATTTT. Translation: CASIWGNTIYF.

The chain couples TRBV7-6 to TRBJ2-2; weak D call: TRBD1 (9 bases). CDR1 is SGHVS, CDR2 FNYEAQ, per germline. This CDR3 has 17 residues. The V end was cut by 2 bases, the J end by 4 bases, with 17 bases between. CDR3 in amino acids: CASSLRGGTGSTGELFF. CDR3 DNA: TGTGCCAGCAGCTTACGGGGGGGGACAGGGAGCACCGGGGAGCTGTTTTTT.

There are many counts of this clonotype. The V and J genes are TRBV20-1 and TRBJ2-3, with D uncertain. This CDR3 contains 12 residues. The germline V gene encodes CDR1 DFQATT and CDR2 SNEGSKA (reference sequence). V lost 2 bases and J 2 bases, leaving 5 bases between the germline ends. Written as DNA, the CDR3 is TGCAGTGCTAGACCTTTCACAGATACGCAGTATTTT. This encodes CSARPFTDTQYF.

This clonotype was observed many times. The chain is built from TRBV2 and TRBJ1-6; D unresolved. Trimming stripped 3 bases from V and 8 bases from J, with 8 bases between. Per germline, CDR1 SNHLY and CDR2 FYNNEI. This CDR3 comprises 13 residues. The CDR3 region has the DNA TGTGCCAGCAGTGAGGTTGGGGATTCACCCCTCCACTTT. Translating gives CASSEVGDSPLHF.

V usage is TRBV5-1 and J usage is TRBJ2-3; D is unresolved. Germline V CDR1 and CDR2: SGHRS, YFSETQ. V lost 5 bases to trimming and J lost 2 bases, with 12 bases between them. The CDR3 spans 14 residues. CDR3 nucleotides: TGCGCCAGCAGTAAACGGATCTTCACAGATACGCAGTATTTT. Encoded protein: CASSKRIFTDTQYF.

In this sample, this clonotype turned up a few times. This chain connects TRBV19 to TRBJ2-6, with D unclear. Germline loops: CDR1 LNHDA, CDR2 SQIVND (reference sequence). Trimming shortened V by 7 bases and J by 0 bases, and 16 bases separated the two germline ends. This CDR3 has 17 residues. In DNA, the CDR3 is TGTGCCAGTAAAGGCTCTACCCGTGTCTCTGGGGCCAACGTCCTGACTTTC. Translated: CASKGSTRVSGANVLTF.

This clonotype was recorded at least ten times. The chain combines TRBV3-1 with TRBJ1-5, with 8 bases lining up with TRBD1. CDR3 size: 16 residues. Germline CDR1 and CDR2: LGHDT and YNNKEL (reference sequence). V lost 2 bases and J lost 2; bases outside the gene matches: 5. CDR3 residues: CASSQSGGRGNQPQHF. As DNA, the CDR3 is TGTGCCAGCAGCCAATCAGGGGGCAGGGGCAATCAGCCCCAGCATTTT.

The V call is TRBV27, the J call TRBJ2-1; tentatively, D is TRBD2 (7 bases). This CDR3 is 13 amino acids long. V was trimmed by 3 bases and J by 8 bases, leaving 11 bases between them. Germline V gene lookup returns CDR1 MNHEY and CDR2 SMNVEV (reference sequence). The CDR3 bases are TGTGCCAGCAGTTTGAGGGGGAGGGATGAGCAGTTCTTC. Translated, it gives CASSLRGRDEQFF.